The 12 T cell receptor beta chains below come from one sample, sequenced in a study of graft-versus-host responses after intestinal transplantation. Assay used: immunoSEQ multiplex PCR; TCRdb lists only in-frame clones, some missing. The sample comprises about 97,000 clones, more than 80% of which are singletons, and around 15% rests with the top ten. The sequencing here drew on PBMCs, taken just under 460 days after intestinal transplant. The source is a human patient who received an intestinal transplant, so some T cells may come from the graft donor.

This sequence joins TRBV5-1 and TRBJ2-3; D is undetermined. The V gene's germline CDR1 is SGHRS and CDR2 YFSETQ. The CDR3 runs to 14 residues. Between the trimmed V and J ends, which lost 4 bases and 0 bases, there was a span of 9 bases. The CDR3 region is CASSPKSSTDTQYF. Here the CDR3 DNA reads TGCGCCAGCAGCCCGAAGTCTAGCACAGATACGCAGTATTTT. The entire variable domain, with the rest obtained from reference TRBV5-1 and TRBJ2-3, is as follows: KAGVTQTPRYLIKTRGQQVTLSCSPISGHRSVSWYQQTPGQGLQFLFEYFSETQRNKGNFPGRFSGRQFSNSRSEMNVSTLELGDSALYLCASSPKSSTDTQYFGPGTRLTVL.

The V call is TRBV9, the J call TRBJ1-2, with D possibly TRBD1 on 6 matching bases. Germline V gene lookup returns CDR1 SGDLS and CDR2 YYNGEE. V lost 3 bases and J lost 0, with 21 bases in between. This CDR3 is built from 18 residues. The CDR3 here is CASSAAWGRGATNYGYTF. The CDR3 nucleotides are TGTGCCAGCAGCGCGGCTTGGGGCAGGGGAGCTACTAACTATGGCTACACCTTC.

J is TRBJ1-2 and V is TRBV2, with D possibly matching TRBD1 (5 bases). This CDR3 contains 14 residues. Per germline, CDR1 SNHLY and CDR2 FYNNEI. The germline V and J ends were trimmed by 8 bases and 8 bases, with 21 bases remaining between them. The CDR3, as DNA: TGTGCCAGCCGCTCTTCGGGGCCTTACGGGGGCTACACCTTC. Encoded protein: CASRSSGPYGGYTF.

The chain is built from TRBV9 and TRBJ2-5; 9 bases are a match to TRBD2. The V gene's germline CDR1 is SGDLS and CDR2 YYNGEE. Trimming at V came to 1 base and at J to 4 bases, leaving 5 bases not matched to a gene. This CDR3 region has 15 residues. The CDR3 here is CASSVSGGPGETQYF. In nucleotides, the CDR3 is TGTGCCAGCAGCGTAAGCGGGGGGCCGGGAGAGACCCAGTACTTC.

The chain uses TRBV6-5 and TRBJ2-1; 8 bases map to TRBD1. The CDR3 runs to 15 residues. CDR1 and CDR2 from the germline V gene are MNHEY and SVGAGI. Trimming cost V 6 bases and J 2 bases; bases outside gene matches: 6. CDR3 in amino acids: CASRTLTGAYNEQFF. The CDR3 nucleotides are TGTGCCAGCAGGACCCTGACAGGGGCCTACAATGAGCAGTTCTTC.

V is TRBV2 and J is TRBJ2-7; 8 bases line up with TRBD1. V lost 5 bases and J lost 3; bases outside the gene matches: 9. In germline, CDR1 is SNHLY, CDR2 FYNNEI. The CDR3 runs to 15 residues. The CDR3 region is CASSLTGTGNYEQYF. The CDR3 DNA follows: TGTGCCAGCAGTTTGACCGGGACAGGAAACTACGAGCAGTACTTC. The whole variable domain, remainder taken from reference TRBV2 and TRBJ2-7, is EPEVTQTPSHQVTQMGQEVILRCVPISNHLYFYWYRQILGQKVEFLVSFYNNEISEKSEIFDDQFSVERPDGSNFTLKIRSTKLEDSAMYFCASSLTGTGNYEQYFGPGTRLTVT.

Written as DNA, the CDR3 is TGTGCCAGCACCCTGGGACCGCTTAACACTGAAGCTTTCTTT. Protein sequence: CASTLGPLNTEAFF. The V and J genes are TRBV6-5 and TRBJ1-1; D is perhaps TRBD1 (5 bases). Germline CDR1 is MNHEY and CDR2 is SVGAGI. Trimming pared 7 bases from V and 2 bases from J, leaving 14 bases between. The CDR3 length is 14 residues.

The chain combines TRBV5-1 with TRBJ1-1; maybe TRBD1 (5 bases). Between the trimmed V and J ends, which lost 1 base and 4 bases, there was a span of 8 bases. The CDR3 totals 13 residues. Per germline, CDR1 SGHRS and CDR2 YFSETQ. The CDR3 loop is CASSLLRGTEAFF. Here the CDR3 DNA reads TGCGCCAGCAGCTTGTTGAGGGGCACTGAAGCTTTCTTT.

This chain connects TRBV6-1 to TRBJ2-7; possibly TRBD1 for D (6 bases). Trimming removed 6 bases from V and 2 bases from J, with 8 bases in between. Germline CDR1 reads MNHNS; CDR2 reads SASEGT. This CDR3 comprises 12 residues. CDR3 loop: CASSGDTYEQYF. In nucleotides, the CDR3 is TGTGCCAGCAGCGGGGACACCTACGAGCAGTACTTC.

Only one count was recorded for this clone. J is TRBJ2-5 and V is TRBV5-1, with D possibly TRBD2 on 5 matching bases. With 0 bases removed from V and 5 bases from J, the gap between germline ends came to 17 bases. Germline lookup yields CDR1 SGHRS and CDR2 YFSETQ. This CDR3 has 16 residues. CDR3 residues: CASSLGLAGPQETQYF. The CDR3 DNA is TGCGCCAGCAGCTTGGGTTTGGCGGGTCCCCAGGAGACCCAGTACTTC.

CDR3: CASSARREDEKLFF. In DNA form, the CDR3 reads TGTGCCAGCAGCGCGCGCCGGGAAGACGAAAAACTGTTTTTT. The V call is TRBV9, the J call TRBJ1-4; D remains unclear. This CDR3 region has 14 residues. Germline lookup yields CDR1 SGDLS and CDR2 YYNGEE. V shed 3 bases and J shed 8 bases, with 14 bases lying between them.

The chain has TRBV6-5 and TRBJ2-7, with no clear D. V lost 2 bases, J lost 3 bases, and 8 bases lay in between. In germline, CDR1 is MNHEY, CDR2 SVGAGI. CDR3 length: 13 residues. In DNA form, the CDR3 reads TGTGCCAGCAGTTACCTACAGCTCTACGAGCAGTACTTC. This codes for CASSYLQLYEQYF.